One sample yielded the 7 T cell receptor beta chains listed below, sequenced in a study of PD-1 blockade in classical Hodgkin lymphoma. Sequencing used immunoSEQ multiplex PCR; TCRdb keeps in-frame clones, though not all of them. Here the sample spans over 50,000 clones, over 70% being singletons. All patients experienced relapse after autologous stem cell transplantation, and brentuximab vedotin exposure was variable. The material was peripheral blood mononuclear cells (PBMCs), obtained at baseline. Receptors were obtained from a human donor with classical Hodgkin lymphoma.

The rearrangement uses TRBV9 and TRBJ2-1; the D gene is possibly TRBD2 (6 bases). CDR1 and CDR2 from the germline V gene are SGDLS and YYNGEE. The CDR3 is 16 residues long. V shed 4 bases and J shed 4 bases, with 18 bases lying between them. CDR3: CASSPPIGDLYNEQFF. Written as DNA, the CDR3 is TGTGCCAGCAGCCCCCCCATTGGGGACTTATACAATGAGCAGTTCTTC. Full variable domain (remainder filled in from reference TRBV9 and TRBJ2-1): DSGVTQTPKHLITATGQRVTLRCSPRSGDLSVYWYQQSLDQGLQFLIQYYNGEERAKGNILERFSAQQFPDLHSELNLSSLELGDSALYFCASSPPIGDLYNEQFFGPGTRLTVL.

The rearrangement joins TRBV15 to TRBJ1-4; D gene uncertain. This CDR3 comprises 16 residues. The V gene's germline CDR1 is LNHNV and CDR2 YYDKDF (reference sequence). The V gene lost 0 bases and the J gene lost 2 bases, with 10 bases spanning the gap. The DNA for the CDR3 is TGTGCCACCAGCAGAGAGGGAGGCAGGACTAATGAAAAACTGTTTTTT. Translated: CATSREGGRTNEKLFF.

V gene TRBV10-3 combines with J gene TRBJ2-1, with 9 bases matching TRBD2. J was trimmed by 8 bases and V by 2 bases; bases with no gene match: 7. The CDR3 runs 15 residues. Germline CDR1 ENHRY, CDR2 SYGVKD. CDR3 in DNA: TGTGCCATCAGTGAGACTGAGAGCGGGGGGTATGAGCAGTTCTTC. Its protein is CAISETESGGYEQFF.

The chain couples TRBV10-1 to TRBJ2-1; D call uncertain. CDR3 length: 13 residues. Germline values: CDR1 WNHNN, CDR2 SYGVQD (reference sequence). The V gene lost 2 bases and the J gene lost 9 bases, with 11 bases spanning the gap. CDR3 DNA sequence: TGCGCCAGCAGTGAGCAATGGGCAACTGAGCAGTTCTTC. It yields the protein CASSEQWATEQFF.

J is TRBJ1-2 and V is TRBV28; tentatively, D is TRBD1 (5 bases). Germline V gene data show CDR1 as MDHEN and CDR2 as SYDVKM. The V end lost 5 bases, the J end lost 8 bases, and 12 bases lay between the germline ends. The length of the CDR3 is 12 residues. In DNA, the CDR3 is TGTGCCAGCAGTCCACAGGTGGCCGGCTACACCTTC. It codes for CASSPQVAGYTF.

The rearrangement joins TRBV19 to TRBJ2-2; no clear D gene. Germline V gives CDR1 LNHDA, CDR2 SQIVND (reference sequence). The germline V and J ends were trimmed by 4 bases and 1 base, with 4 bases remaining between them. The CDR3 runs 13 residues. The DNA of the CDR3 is TGTGCCAGTAGTAACAGGAACACCGGGGAGCTGTTTTTT. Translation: CASSNRNTGELFF.

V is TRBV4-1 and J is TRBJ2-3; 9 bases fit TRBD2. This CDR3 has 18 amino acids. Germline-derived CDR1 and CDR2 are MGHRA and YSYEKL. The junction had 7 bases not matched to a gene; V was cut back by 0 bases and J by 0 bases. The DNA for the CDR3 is TGCGCCAGCAGCCAAGAAGGGTTTAGCGGGGGTAGCACAGATACGCAGTATTTT. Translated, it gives CASSQEGFSGGSTDTQYF.